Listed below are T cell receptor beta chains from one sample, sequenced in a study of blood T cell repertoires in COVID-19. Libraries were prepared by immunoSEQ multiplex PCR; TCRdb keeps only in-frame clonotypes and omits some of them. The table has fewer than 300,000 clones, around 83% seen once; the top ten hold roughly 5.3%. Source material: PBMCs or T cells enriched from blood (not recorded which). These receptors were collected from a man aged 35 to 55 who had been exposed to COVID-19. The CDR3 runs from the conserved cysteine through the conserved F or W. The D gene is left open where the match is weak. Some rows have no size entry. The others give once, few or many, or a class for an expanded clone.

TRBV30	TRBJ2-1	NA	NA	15	CAWSVRRRVSDEQFF	TGTGCCTGGAGTGTACGGCGCAGGGTAAGCGATGAGCAGTTCTTC
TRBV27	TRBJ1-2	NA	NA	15	CASSLSDTGRYGYTF	TGTGCCAGCAGTCTAAGTGACACGGGAAGGTATGGCTACACCTTC
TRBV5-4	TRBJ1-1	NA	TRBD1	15	CASSLGGGPNTEAFF	TGTGCCAGCAGCTTGGGAGGGGGCCCGAACACTGAAGCTTTCTTT
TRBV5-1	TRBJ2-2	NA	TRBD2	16	CASSLGSGLNTGELFF	TGCGCCAGCAGCTTGGGTAGCGGGCTTAACACCGGGGAGCTGTTTTTT
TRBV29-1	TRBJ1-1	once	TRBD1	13	CSVGGQWNTEAFF	TGCAGCGTGGGGGGACAGTGGAACACTGAAGCTTTCTTT
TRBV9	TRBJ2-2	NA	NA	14	CASSVSQGTGELFF	TGTGCCAGCAGCGTCTCACAGGGAACCGGGGAGCTGTTTTTT
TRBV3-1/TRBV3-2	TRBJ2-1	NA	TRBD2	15	CASSPGLVGNNEQFF	TGTGCCAGCAGCCCAGGACTAGTTGGTAACAATGAGCAGTTCTTC
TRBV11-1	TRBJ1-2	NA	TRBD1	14	CASSQDRGNYGYTF	TGTGCCAGCAGCCAGGACAGGGGCAACTATGGCTACACCTTC
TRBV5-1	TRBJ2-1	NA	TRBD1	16	CASSFGTGQGVNEQFF	TGCGCCAGCAGCTTCGGAACCGGACAGGGAGTAAATGAGCAGTTCTTC
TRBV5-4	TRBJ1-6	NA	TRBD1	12	CASQGGNSPLHF	TGTGCCAGCCAGGGGGGAAATTCACCCCTCCACTTT
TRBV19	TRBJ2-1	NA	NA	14	CASSLERPGSRAFF	TGTGCCAGTAGTCTTGAAAGACCGGGATCTCGAGCGTTCTTC
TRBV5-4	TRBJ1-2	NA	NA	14	CASEVGGGGYGYTF	TGTGCCAGCGAAGTTGGGGGCGGAGGCTATGGCTACACCTTC
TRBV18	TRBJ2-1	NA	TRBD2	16	CASRAPGLASYNEQFF	TGTGCCAGTCGCGCACCGGGACTAGCGAGCTACAATGAGCAGTTCTTC
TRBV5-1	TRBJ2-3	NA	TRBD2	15	CASSFGGSYGDTQYF	TGCGCCAGCAGCTTTGGCGGGAGTTATGGTGATACGCAGTATTTT
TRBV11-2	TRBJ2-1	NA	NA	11	CASGGFNEQFF	TGTGCCAGCGGGGGGTTTAATGAGCAGTTCTTC
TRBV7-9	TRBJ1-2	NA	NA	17	CASSLGGRIGDYYGYTF	TGTGCCAGCAGCTTGGGGGGACGGATTGGGGATTACTATGGCTACACCTTC
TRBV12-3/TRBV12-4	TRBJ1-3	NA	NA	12	CASSISGNTIYF	TGTGCCAGCAGCATTTCTGGAAACACCATATATTTT
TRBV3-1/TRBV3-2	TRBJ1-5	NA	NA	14	CASSQRGANQPQHF	TGTGCCAGCAGCCAACGGGGGGCCAATCAGCCCCAGCATTTT
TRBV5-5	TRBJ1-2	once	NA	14	CASRLQGGKYGYTF	TGTGCCAGCAGACTACAGGGAGGGAAGTATGGCTACACCTTC
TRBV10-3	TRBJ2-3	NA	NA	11	CAISAGDTQYF	TGTGCCATCAGTGCGGGAGATACGCAGTATTTT
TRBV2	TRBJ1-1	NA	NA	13	CASRTSTVIEAFF	TGTGCCAGCAGGACCTCGACAGTAATTGAAGCTTTCTTT
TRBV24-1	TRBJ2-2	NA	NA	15	CATQSVTGNTGELFF	TGTGCCACCCAGAGCGTGACAGGGAACACCGGGGAGCTGTTTTTT
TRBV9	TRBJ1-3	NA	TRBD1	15	CASSPSGTGTNTIYF	TGTGCCAGCAGCCCATCCGGGACAGGAACAAACACCATATATTTT
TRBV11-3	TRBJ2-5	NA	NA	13	CASSPEAVGTQYF	TGTGCCAGCAGCCCCGAGGCCGTGGGGACCCAGTACTTC
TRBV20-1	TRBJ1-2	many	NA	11	CSAKGVDGYTF	TGCAGTGCTAAGGGGGTGGATGGCTACACCTTC
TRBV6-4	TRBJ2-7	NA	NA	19	CASSGPGGSRLLYGYEQYF	TGTGCCAGCAGTGGGCCGGGGGGCAGTCGCCTGCTCTACGGCTACGAGCAGTACTTC
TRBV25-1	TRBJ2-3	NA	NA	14	CASSEGRGTDTQYF	TGTGCCAGCAGTGAAGGGCGGGGCACAGATACGCAGTATTTT
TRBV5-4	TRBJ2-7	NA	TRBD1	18	CASSESGTGGSRSYEQYF	TGTGCCAGCAGCGAGTCCGGGACAGGGGGCTCTAGGTCCTACGAGCAGTACTTC
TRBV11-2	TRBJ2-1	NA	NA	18	CASSSRPVGGSSYNEQFF	TGTGCCAGCAGCTCTCGCCCGGTGGGAGGCAGCTCCTACAATGAGCAGTTCTTC
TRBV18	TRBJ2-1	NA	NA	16	CASSPRGGKGDNEQFF	TGTGCCAGCTCACCAAGGGGCGGGAAAGGCGACAATGAGCAGTTCTTC
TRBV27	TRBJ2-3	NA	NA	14	CASSFLGQADTQYF	TGTGCCAGCAGTTTCCTGGGCCAGGCAGATACGCAGTATTTT
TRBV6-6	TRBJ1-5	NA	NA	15	CASRHAITDNQPQHF	TGTGCCAGCAGGCACGCGATAACCGACAATCAGCCCCAGCATTTT
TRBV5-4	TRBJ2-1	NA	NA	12	CASSFFPDEQFF	TGTGCCAGCAGCTTTTTTCCCGATGAGCAGTTCTTC
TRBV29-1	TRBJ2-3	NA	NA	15	CSVVATITSTDTQYF	TGCAGCGTTGTGGCGACTATTACTAGCACAGATACGCAGTATTTT
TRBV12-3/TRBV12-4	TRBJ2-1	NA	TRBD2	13	CASSLTSAPPQFF	TGTGCCAGCAGCCTAACTAGCGCCCCGCCGCAGTTCTTC
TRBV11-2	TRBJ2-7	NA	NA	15	CASSLAPGLIGEQYF	TGTGCCAGCAGCTTAGCCCCAGGACTCATCGGCGAGCAGTACTTC
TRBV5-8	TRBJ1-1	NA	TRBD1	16	CASSKGTAPGNTEAFF	TGTGCCAGCAGCAAAGGGACAGCCCCTGGTAACACTGAAGCTTTCTTT
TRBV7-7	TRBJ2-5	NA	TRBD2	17	CASSAFHPRAGGETQYF	TGTGCTAGCAGCGCGTTCCACCCCAGGGCGGGAGGGGAGACCCAGTACTTC
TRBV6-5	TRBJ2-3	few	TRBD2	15	CARGTSGMSIDTQYF	TGTGCCAGGGGGACTAGCGGGATGAGTATAGATACGCAGTATTTT
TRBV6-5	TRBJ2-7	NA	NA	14	CASSLDKKRNEQYF	TGTGCCAGCAGCCTGGACAAAAAGAGGAACGAGCAGTACTTC
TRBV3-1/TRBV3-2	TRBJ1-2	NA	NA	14	CASSQDYRGYGYTF	TGTGCCAGCAGCCAAGATTACCGGGGATATGGCTACACCTTC
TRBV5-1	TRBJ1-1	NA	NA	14	CASSLERLNTEAFF	TGCGCCAGCAGCTTGGAGAGGCTGAACACTGAAGCTTTCTTT
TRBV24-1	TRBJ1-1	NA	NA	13	CATTQAGGTEAFF	TGTGCCACCACTCAGGCCGGTGGGACTGAAGCTTTCTTT
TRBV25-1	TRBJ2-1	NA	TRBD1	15	CASSDPGQGFYEQFF	TGTGCCAGCAGTGATCCGGGACAGGGGTTCTATGAGCAGTTCTTC
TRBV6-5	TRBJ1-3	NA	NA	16	CASSSRTGGAGNTIYF	TGTGCCAGCAGTTCGAGGACCGGAGGAGCTGGAAACACCATATATTTT
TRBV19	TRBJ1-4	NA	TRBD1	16	CASSIGQAAILGKLFF	TGTGCCAGTAGTATTGGACAGGCGGCGATATTGGGAAAACTGTTTTTT
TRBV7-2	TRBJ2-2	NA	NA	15	CASSLLARNTGELFF	TGTGCCAGCAGCTTACTAGCGCGAAACACCGGGGAGCTGTTTTTT
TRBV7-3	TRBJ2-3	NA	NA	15	CASSPIGGWADTQYF	TGTGCCAGCAGCCCAATTGGAGGGTGGGCAGATACGCAGTATTTT
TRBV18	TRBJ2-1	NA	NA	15	CASSPPASSYNEQFF	TGTGCCAGCTCACCACCGGCCAGCTCCTACAATGAGCAGTTCTTC
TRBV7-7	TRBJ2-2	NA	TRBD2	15	CASSTGLDGAGELFF	TGTGCTAGCAGCACCGGACTAGATGGGGCCGGGGAGCTGTTTTTT
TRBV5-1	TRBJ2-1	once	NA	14	CASSRGAIFNEQFF	TGCGCCAGCAGCCGTGGGGCGATTTTCAATGAGCAGTTCTTC
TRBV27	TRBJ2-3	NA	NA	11	CASSFRDTQYF	TGTGCCAGCAGTTTCCGAGATACGCAGTATTTT
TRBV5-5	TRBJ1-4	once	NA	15	CASSLVPSANEKLFF	TGTGCCAGCAGCTTGGTCCCTTCTGCTAATGAAAAACTGTTTTTT
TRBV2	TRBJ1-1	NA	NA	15	CASSRRDTRGTEAFF	TGTGCCAGCAGCCGCCGGGACACAAGGGGCACTGAAGCTTTCTTT
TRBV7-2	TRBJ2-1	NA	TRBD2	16	CASSLDRLAGAREQFF	TGTGCCAGCAGCTTAGATCGCCTAGCGGGAGCTCGTGAGCAGTTCTTC
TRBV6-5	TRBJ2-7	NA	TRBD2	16	CASSYTLAPLTYEQYF	TGTGCCAGCAGTTACACACTAGCGCCACTAACCTACGAGCAGTACTTC
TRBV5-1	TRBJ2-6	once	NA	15	CASSPQGTGANVLTF	TGCGCCAGCAGCCCCCAGGGTACTGGGGCCAACGTCCTGACTTTC